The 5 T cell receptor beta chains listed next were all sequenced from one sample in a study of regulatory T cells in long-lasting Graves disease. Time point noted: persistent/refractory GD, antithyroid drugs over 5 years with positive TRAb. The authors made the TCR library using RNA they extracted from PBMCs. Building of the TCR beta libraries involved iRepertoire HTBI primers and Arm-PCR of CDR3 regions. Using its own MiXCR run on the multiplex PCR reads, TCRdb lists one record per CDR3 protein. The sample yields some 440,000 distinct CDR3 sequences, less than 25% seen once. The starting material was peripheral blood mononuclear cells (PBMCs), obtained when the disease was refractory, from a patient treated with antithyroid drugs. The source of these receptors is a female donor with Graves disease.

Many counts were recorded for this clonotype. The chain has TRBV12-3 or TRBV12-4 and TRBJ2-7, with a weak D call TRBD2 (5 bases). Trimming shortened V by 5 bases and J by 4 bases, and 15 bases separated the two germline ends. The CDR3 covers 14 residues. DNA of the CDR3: TGTGCCAGCAGTGCCACGGACTTATTTTACGAGCAGTACTTC. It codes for CASSATDLFYEQYF.

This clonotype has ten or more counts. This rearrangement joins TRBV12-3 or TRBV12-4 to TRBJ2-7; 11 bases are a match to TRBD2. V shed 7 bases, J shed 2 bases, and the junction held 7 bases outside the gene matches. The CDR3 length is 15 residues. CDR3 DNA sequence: TGTGCCAGCAACCAAATAGCGGGAGGGCCCTACGAGCAGTACTTC. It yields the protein CASNQIAGGPYEQYF.

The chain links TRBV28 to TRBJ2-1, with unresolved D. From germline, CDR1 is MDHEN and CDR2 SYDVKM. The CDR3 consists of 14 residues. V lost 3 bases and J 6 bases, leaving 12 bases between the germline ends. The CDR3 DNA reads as TGTGCCAGCAGTTTCCCTGCGTCGGGCAATGAGCAGTTCTTC. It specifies CASSFPASGNEQFF.

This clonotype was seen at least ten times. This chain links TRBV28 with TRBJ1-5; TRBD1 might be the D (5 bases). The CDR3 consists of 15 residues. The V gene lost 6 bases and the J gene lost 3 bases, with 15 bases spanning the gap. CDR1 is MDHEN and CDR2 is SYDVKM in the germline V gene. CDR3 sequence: CASSIQGRHNQPQHF. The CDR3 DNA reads TGTGCCAGCAGCATTCAGGGCAGGCACAATCAGCCCCAGCATTTT.

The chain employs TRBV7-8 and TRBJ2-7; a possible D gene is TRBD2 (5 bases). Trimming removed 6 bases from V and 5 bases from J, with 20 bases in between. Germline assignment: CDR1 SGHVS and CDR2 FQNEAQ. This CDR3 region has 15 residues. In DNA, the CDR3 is TGTGCCAGCAGATCCTTAAGGCGGTCCGGGGACGAGCAGTACTTC. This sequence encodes CASRSLRRSGDEQYF.